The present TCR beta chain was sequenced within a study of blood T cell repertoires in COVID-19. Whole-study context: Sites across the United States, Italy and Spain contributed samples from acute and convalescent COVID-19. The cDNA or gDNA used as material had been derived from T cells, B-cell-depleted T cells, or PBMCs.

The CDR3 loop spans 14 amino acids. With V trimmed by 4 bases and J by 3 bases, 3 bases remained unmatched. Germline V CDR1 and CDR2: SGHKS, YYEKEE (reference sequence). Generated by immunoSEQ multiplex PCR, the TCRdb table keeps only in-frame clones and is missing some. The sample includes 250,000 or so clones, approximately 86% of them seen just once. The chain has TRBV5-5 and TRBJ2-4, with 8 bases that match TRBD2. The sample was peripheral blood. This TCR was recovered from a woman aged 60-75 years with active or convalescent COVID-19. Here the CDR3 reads CASSPRGGKNIQYF. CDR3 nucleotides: TGTGCCAGCAGCCCCCGGGGGGGCAAAAACATTCAGTACTTC.